These 22 T cell receptor beta chains share one sample of origin, sequenced in a study of blood T cells in healthy people across ages. The second PCR ran roughly 6 to 11 cycles with a sample-barcoded 5' primer and J-beta primers. A single record per CDR3 protein comes from TCRdb applying MiXCR to the 5' RACE reads. The sample lists about 1.8 million distinct CDR3 sequences, approximately 50% occurring once. The specimen was blood. These receptors were collected from a woman in her thirties or forties in good health.

J is TRBJ2-5 and V is TRBV28; TRBD1 aligns across 7 bases. Germline CDR1 reads MDHEN; CDR2 reads SYDVKM. The junction had 7 bases not matched to a gene; V was cut back by 4 bases and J by 2 bases. The CDR3 is 15 residues long. The CDR3 region is CASSSSRQGQETQYF. DNA of the CDR3: TGTGCCAGCAGTTCTTCTCGACAGGGACAAGAGACCCAGTACTTC.

This clonotype has only a few counts. This rearrangement joins TRBV7-8 to TRBJ1-2; unclear D gene. The CDR3 loop spans 17 amino acids. V was cut by 1 base and J by 5 bases, with 20 bases left in between. From germline, CDR1 is SGHVS and CDR2 FQNEAQ. The CDR3 nucleotides are TGTGCCAGCAGCTTAGTGGGTCAGCGGAGGCCGTATTATGGCTACACCTTC. Residues: CASSLVGQRRPYYGYTF.

This clonotype was seen only once. The rearrangement uses TRBV15 and TRBJ2-3; the D gene is possibly TRBD2 (5 bases). The CDR3 spans 14 residues. CDR1 and CDR2 (germline): LNHNV, YYDKDF (reference sequence). Trimming shortened V by 9 bases and J by 2 bases, and 15 bases separated the two germline ends. DNA of the CDR3: TGTGCCACTTCCGGGCGGGTGAACACAGATACGCAGTATTTT. This encodes CATSGRVNTDTQYF. The full variable domain, completed using reference TRBV15 and TRBJ2-3, is DAMVIQNPRYQVTQFGKPVTLSCSQTLNHNVMYWYQQKSSQAPKLLFHYYDKDFNNEADTPDNFQSRRPNTSFCFLDIRSPGLGDTAMYLCATSGRVNTDTQYFGPGTRLTVL.

This clonotype was seen a handful of times. The rearrangement uses TRBV4-2 and TRBJ1-2; D is undetermined. Trimming cost V 2 bases and J 1 base, with 11 bases left between them. The CDR3 totals 15 residues. Germline V lookup: CDR1 LGHNA, CDR2 YNFKEQ. Written as DNA, the CDR3 is TGTGCCAGCAGCCAAAGAAATCGGAATAACTATGGCTACACCTTC. Its protein product is CASSQRNRNNYGYTF.

The chain recombines TRBV27 with TRBJ2-7; 8 positions match TRBD1. V lost 5 bases, J lost 4 bases, and 13 bases stayed unmatched. Per germline, CDR1 MNHEY and CDR2 SMNVEV (reference sequence). There are 16 residues in the CDR3. CDR3 sequence: CASSLQTGAYNYEQYF. In DNA, the CDR3 is TGTGCCAGCAGTCTGCAGACAGGGGCCTATAATTACGAGCAGTACTTC.

The V and J genes are TRBV20-1 and TRBJ1-6, with D uncertain. Germline CDR1 is DFQATT and CDR2 is SNEGSKA (reference sequence). The CDR3 contains 13 residues. Trimming removed 4 bases at V and 1 base at J, with 5 bases between. The CDR3 coding sequence is TGCAGTGCTATCGTTTCCTATAATTCACCCCTCCACTTT. Its translation: CSAIVSYNSPLHF.

This chain joins TRBV18 and TRBJ2-5; TRBD2 matches at 8 bases. The CDR3 is made up of 15 amino acids. Unmatched junction bases numbered 3, after V lost 3 bases and J lost 0 bases. CDR1 is KGHSH and CDR2 is LQKENI in the germline V gene. This CDR3 reads CASSPYGGDQETQYF. The CDR3 bases are TGTGCCAGCTCACCGTACGGGGGGGACCAAGAGACCCAGTACTTC.

This clonotype was seen a handful of times. The genes are TRBV29-1 and TRBJ2-5; a weak D match, TRBD1 (6 bases). This CDR3 has 14 amino acids. Per germline, CDR1 SQVTM and CDR2 ANQGSEA. Between the trimmed V and J ends, which lost 3 bases and 7 bases, there was a span of 18 bases. The CDR3 spells CSVDHQTGAGTQYF. CDR3 DNA sequence: TGCAGCGTTGACCACCAGACAGGCGCCGGGACCCAGTACTTC. Supplemented by reference TRBV29-1 and TRBJ2-5, the full variable domain reads SAVISQKPSRDICQRGTSLTIQCQVDSQVTMMFWYRQQPGQSLTLIATANQGSEATYESGFVIDKFPISRPNLTFSTLTVSNMSPEDSSIYLCSVDHQTGAGTQYFGPGTRLLVL.

This clonotype was recorded a few times. The rearrangement links TRBV4-3 to TRBJ2-5, with TRBD1 identical over 9 bases. This CDR3 contains 16 residues. Germline V gives CDR1 LGHNA, CDR2 YSLEER. V shed 3 bases, J shed 5 bases, and the junction held 10 bases outside the gene matches. CDR3 nucleotides: TGCGCCAGCAGCCACACTAGGGGACAGGGCAGTGAGACCCAGTACTTC. It yields the protein CASSHTRGQGSETQYF.

The chain links TRBV21-1 to TRBJ2-5. TRBV21-1 is a pseudogene. This CDR3 comprises 11 residues. CDR3 DNA: TGTGCCAGCAATTGCCAAGAGACCCAGTACTTC. Protein product: CASNCQETQYF.

The chain combines TRBV4-1 with TRBJ1-5, with 7 bases fitting TRBD1. The CDR3 spans 16 residues. V gave up 3 bases and J gave up 4 bases; unmatched junction bases: 9. Germline V gives CDR1 MGHRA, CDR2 YSYEKL. DNA of the CDR3: TGCGCCAGCAGCCACCAACAGGGGCGGGGGAATCAGCCCCAGCATTTT. It encodes CASSHQQGRGNQPQHF.

The V call is TRBV20-1, the J call TRBJ2-5; a possible D gene is TRBD1 (6 bases). Germline CDR1 reads DFQATT; CDR2 reads SNEGSKA (reference sequence). V was pared by 5 bases and J by 5 bases, with 15 bases between. This CDR3 contains 13 residues. The CDR3 sequence is CSAGGPVPETQYF. The CDR3 nucleotides are TGCAGTGCTGGGGGCCCGGTCCCGGAGACCCAGTACTTC.

The chain couples TRBV12-3 or TRBV12-4 to TRBJ2-3; D is unclear. This CDR3 is built from 12 residues. V was shortened by 6 bases and J by 2 bases, with 6 bases between the two germline ends. DNA of the CDR3: TGTGCCAGCAGATTCGTCACAGATACGCAGTATTTT. Translated, it gives CASRFVTDTQYF.

The rearrangement joins TRBV25-1 to TRBJ2-7; 7 bases map to TRBD1. Germline assignment: CDR1 MGHDK and CDR2 SYGVNS. This CDR3 spans 15 amino acids. The V gene end was trimmed by 5 bases and the J gene end by 0 bases; junction bases not matched to a gene: 7. CDR3 bases: TGTGCCAGCAGTTCTGGACAGGCTTTCTCCTACGAGCAGTACTTC. Translated: CASSSGQAFSYEQYF.

This clonotype was observed once. This chain's CDR3 is CASSGRGRRYTDTQYF. In DNA form, the CDR3 reads TGTGCCAGCAGTGGCCGGGGACGAAGATACACAGATACGCAGTATTTT. The chain couples TRBV6-1 to TRBJ2-3; D is tentatively TRBD1 or TRBD2 (5 bases each). The V and J ends lost 4 bases and 2 bases respectively, with 16 bases between them. The CDR3 totals 16 residues. Per the germline V gene, CDR1 is MNHNS and CDR2 is SASEGT.

This clonotype was seen many times. The rearrangement joins TRBV29-1 to TRBJ2-5; 7 nucleotides align to TRBD2. The ends lost 3 bases at V and 3 bases at J; junction bases unmatched: 4. In germline, CDR1 is SQVTM, CDR2 ANQGSEA. This CDR3 has 13 amino acids. The DNA for the CDR3 is TGCAGCGTTGATGGCGGGGGAGAAGAGACCCAGTACTTC. Its translation: CSVDGGGEETQYF.

CDR3 protein: CSASGGHPDTQYF. The CDR3 DNA reads as TGCAGTGCTAGCGGGGGGCATCCAGATACGCAGTATTTT. This rearrangement joins TRBV20-1 to TRBJ2-3; D is possibly TRBD2 (7 bases). The CDR3 covers 13 residues. The V gene's germline CDR1 is DFQATT and CDR2 SNEGSKA (reference sequence). The V end was cut by 3 bases, the J end by 4 bases, with 11 bases between.

The gene calls are TRBV7-8 and TRBJ2-7, with D perhaps matching TRBD1 (6 bases). Trimming left V 6 bases short and J 0 bases short, with 15 bases between. The CDR3 contains 15 residues. Germline CDR1 is SGHVS and CDR2 is FQNEAQ. The CDR3 region has the DNA TGTGCCAGCAGTCCGGACAGCTTTCCCTCCTACGAGCAGTACTTC. As protein: CASSPDSFPSYEQYF.

This chain joins TRBV20-1 and TRBJ2-1; TRBD1 matches 9 bases. CDR1 and CDR2 (germline): DFQATT, SNEGSKA (reference sequence). Trimming at V came to 4 bases and at J to 4 bases, leaving 11 bases not matched to a gene. This CDR3 is built from 16 residues. The CDR3 is CSATGTGFGVYNEQFF. In DNA form, the CDR3 reads TGCAGTGCTACGGGGACAGGGTTCGGGGTGTACAATGAGCAGTTCTTC.

The chain employs TRBV7-6 and TRBJ2-7, with D perhaps TRBD2 (6 bases). Deletions cut 0 bases from V and 3 bases from J, with 12 bases between. The CDR3 spans 15 residues. CDR1 SGHVS and CDR2 FNYEAQ come from the germline V gene. This chain's CDR3 is CASSLASGLRYEQYF. In DNA, the CDR3 is TGTGCCAGCAGCTTAGCGTCGGGACTCCGCTACGAGCAGTACTTC.

J is TRBJ2-5 and V is TRBV5-1; weak D call: TRBD1 (6 bases). Germline CDR1 SGHRS, CDR2 YFSETQ. V gave up 0 bases and J gave up 5 bases, with 20 bases separating them. The CDR3 totals 17 residues. The CDR3 is CASSLGQALRTRETQYF. The CDR3 nucleotides are TGCGCCAGCAGCTTGGGACAGGCATTAAGAACCCGGGAGACCCAGTACTTC.

Here the CDR3 reads CASRRQKNTGELFF. The CDR3 region has the DNA TGTGCCAGCAGGCGACAGAAAAACACCGGGGAGCTGTTTTTT. The genes are TRBV6-5 and TRBJ2-2; D might be TRBD1 (5 bases). The CDR3 covers 14 residues. The V end lost 6 bases, the J end lost 2 bases, and 10 bases lay between the germline ends. Germline V lookup: CDR1 MNHEY, CDR2 SVGAGI.